This T cell receptor beta chain was sequenced during a study of cytomegalovirus exposure and HLA in healthy donors. Primers for the PCR totalled 60 Vbeta and 13 Jbeta. Profiled with immunoSEQ multiplex PCR; TCRdb holds only in-frame clones, not every one. Of around 140,000 clones in the sample, roughly three quarters were seen once. The CDR3 covers 17 residues. Germline V gives CDR1 MNHEY, CDR2 SMNVEV (reference sequence). V was trimmed by 5 bases and J by 4 bases, leaving 23 bases between them. The sample consisted of PBMCs. The receptor's source is a woman aged 60-70 years in good health and CMV-seronegative. This chain uses TRBV27 with TRBJ2-5, with D maybe TRBD1 (6 bases). CDR3 nucleotide sequence: TGTGCCAGCAGTACCCGCCCGGTTGGGACATGGGGAGAGACCCAGTACTTC. This sequence encodes CASSTRPVGTWGETQYF.